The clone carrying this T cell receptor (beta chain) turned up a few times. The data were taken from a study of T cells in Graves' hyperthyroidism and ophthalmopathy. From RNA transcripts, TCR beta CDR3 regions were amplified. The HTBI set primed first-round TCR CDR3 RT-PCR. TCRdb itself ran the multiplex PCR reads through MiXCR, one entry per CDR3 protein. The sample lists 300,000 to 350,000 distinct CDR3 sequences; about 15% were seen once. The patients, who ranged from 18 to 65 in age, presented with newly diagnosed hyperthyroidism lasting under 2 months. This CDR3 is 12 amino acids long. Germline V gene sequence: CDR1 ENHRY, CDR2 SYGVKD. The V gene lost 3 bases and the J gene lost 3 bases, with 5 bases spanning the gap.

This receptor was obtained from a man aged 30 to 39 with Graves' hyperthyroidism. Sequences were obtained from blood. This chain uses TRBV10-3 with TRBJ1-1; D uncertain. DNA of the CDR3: TGTGCCATCAGTGACGGGGACACTGAAGCTTTCTTT. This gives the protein CAISDGDTEAFF.